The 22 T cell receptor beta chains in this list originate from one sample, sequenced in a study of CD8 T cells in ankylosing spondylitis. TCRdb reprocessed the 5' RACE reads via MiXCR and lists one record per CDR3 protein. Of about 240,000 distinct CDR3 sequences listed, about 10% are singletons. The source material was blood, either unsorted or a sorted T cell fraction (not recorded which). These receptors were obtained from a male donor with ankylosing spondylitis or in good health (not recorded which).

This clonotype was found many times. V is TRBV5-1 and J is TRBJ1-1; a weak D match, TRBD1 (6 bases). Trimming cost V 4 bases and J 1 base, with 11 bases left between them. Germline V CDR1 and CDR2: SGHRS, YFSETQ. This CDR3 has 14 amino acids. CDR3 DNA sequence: TGCGCCAGCAGCGTACAGGGTCCGAACACTGAAGCTTTCTTT. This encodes CASSVQGPNTEAFF.

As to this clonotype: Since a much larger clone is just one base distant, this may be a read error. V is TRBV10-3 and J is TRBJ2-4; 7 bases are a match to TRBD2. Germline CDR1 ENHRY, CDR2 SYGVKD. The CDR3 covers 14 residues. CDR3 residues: CAISGSGKEGIEYF. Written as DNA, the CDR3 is TGTGCCATCAGTGGCAGCGGGAAGGAGGGCATTGAGTACTTC.

CDR3 sequence reads: CATTPGLTGANVLTF. In DNA, the CDR3 is TGTGCCACCACCCCAGGGCTAACTGGGGCCAACGTCCTGACTTTC. V and J are TRBV6-5 and TRBJ2-6, with D perhaps TRBD1 (5 bases). Between the trimmed V and J ends, which lost 10 bases and 2 bases, there was a span of 15 bases. Germline CDR1 reads MNHEY; CDR2 reads SVGAGI. The length of the CDR3 is 15 residues.

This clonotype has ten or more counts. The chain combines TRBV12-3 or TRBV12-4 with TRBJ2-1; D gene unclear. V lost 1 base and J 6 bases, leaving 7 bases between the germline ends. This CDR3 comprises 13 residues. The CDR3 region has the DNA TGTGCCAGCAGTTTAGGACTCTCCAATGAGCAGTTCTTC. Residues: CASSLGLSNEQFF.

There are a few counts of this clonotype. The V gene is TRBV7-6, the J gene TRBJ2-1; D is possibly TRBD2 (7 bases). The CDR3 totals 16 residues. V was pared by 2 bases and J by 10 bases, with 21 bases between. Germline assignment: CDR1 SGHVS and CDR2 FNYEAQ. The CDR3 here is CASSLLSRAGQEEQFF. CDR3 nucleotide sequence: TGTGCCAGCAGCTTATTGTCGCGAGCGGGACAAGAGGAGCAGTTCTTC.

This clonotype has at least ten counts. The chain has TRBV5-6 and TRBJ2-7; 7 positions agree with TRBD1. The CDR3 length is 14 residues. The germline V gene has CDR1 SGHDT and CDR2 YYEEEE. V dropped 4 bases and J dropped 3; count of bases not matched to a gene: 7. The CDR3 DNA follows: TGTGCCAGCAGCCTACCGGGACAGAGCTACGAGCAGTACTTC. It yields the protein CASSLPGQSYEQYF.

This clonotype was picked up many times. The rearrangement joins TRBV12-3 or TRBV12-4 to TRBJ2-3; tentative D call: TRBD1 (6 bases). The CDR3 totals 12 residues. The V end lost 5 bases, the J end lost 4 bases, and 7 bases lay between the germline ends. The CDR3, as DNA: TGTGCCAGCAGTCCAGGGGCAGATACGCAGTATTTT. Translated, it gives CASSPGADTQYF.

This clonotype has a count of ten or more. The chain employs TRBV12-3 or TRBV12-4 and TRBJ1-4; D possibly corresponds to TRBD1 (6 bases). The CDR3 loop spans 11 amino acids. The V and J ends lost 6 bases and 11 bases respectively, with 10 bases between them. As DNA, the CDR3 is TGTGCCAGCAGGGATCAGGGGAAACTGTTTTTT. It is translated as CASRDQGKLFF.

This CDR3 reads CASSSSGSYSNEQFF. The CDR3, as DNA: TGTGCCAGCAGTTCTAGCGGGAGCTATTCCAATGAGCAGTTCTTC. The J gene is TRBJ2-1, the V gene TRBV7-9; 10 bases are a match to TRBD2. Trimming cost V 6 bases and J 6 bases; bases outside gene matches: 8. The length of the CDR3 is 15 residues. Germline values: CDR1 SEHNR, CDR2 FQNEAQ (reference sequence).

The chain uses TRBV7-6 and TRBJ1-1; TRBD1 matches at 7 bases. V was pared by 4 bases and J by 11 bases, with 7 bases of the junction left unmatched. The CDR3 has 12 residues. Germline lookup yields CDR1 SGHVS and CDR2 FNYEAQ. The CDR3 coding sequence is TGTGCCAGCAGCTCCTACAGGGGAGAGGCTTTCTTT. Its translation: CASSSYRGEAFF.

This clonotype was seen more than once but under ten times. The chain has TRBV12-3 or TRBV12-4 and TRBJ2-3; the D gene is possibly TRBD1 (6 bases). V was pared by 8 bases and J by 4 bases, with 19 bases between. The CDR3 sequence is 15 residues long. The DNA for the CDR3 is TGTGCCAGCCCCCGCACGGGACAAGGGCCAGATACGCAGTATTTT. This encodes CASPRTGQGPDTQYF.

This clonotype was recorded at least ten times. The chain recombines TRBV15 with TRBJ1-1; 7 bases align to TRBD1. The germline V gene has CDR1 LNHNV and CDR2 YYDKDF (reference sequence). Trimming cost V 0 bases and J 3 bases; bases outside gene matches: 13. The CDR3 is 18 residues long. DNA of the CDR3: TGTGCCACCAGCAGAGAAACAGGGGCCAGAAAAACCCACACTGAAGCTTTCTTT. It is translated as CATSRETGARKTHTEAFF. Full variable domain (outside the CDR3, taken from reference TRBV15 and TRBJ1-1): DAMVIQNPRYQVTQFGKPVTLSCSQTLNHNVMYWYQQKSSQAPKLLFHYYDKDFNNEADTPDNFQSRRPNTSFCFLDIRSPGLGDTAMYLCATSRETGARKTHTEAFFGQGTRLTVV.

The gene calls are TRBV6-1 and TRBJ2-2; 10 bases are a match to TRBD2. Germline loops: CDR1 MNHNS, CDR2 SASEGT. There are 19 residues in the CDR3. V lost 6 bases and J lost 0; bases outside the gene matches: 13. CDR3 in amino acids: CASSRGLALENANTGELFF. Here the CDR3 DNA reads TGTGCCAGCAGCCGGGGACTAGCGCTCGAAAACGCGAACACCGGGGAGCTGTTTTTT.

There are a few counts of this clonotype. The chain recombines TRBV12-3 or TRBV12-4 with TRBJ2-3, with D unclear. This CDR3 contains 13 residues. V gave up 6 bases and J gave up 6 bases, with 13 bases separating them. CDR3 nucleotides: TGTGCCAGCAGCCCCGCCGCCCGGGATACGCAGTATTTT. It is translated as CASSPAARDTQYF.

The CDR3 here is CASSQDRGWGTDTQYF. The CDR3 DNA follows: TGTGCCAGCAGCCAGGACAGGGGTTGGGGCACAGATACGCAGTATTTT. This chain uses TRBV14 with TRBJ2-3; 9 nucleotides align to TRBD1. Germline CDR1 is SGHDN and CDR2 is FVKESK. The length of the CDR3 is 16 residues. With 3 bases clipped from V and 1 base from J, the junction kept 5 bases outside the gene matches.

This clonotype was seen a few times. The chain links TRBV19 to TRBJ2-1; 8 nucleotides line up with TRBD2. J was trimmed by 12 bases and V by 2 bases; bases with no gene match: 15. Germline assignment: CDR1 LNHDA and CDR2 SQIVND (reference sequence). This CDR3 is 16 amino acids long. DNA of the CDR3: TGTGCCAGTAGTATACGGGCCGGACTAGCTCCCGCGATGCAGTTCTTC. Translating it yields CASSIRAGLAPAMQFF.

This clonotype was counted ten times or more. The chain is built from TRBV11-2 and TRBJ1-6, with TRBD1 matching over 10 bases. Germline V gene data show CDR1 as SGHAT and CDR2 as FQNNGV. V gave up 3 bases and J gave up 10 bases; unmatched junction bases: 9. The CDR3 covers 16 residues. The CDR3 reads CASSFDRGRGQSPLHF. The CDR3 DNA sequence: TGTGCCAGCAGCTTCGACAGGGGGCGAGGCCAATCACCCCTCCACTTT.

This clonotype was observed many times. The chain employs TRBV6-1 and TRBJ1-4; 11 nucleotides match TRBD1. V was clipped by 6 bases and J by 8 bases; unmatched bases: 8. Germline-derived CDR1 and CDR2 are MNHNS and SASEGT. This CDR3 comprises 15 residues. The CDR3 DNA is TGTGCCAGCAGACCCGGGACAGGGGGGAAGGAAAAACTGTTTTTT. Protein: CASRPGTGGKEKLFF.

The CDR3 bases are TGTGCCACTACGTCTTTGATGGGCACTGAAGCTTTCTTT. It translates to CATTSLMGTEAFF. The chain links TRBV6-1 to TRBJ1-1; no clear D gene. The V end was cut by 10 bases, the J end by 4 bases, with 16 bases between. Germline CDR1 is MNHNS and CDR2 is SASEGT. This CDR3 is built from 13 residues.

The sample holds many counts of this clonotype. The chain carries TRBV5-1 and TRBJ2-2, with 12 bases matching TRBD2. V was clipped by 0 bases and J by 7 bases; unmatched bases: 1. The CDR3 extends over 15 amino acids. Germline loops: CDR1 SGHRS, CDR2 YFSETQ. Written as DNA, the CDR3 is TGCGCCAGCAGCTTGGGACTAGCGGGAGTCGGGGAGCTGTTTTTT. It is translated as CASSLGLAGVGELFF.

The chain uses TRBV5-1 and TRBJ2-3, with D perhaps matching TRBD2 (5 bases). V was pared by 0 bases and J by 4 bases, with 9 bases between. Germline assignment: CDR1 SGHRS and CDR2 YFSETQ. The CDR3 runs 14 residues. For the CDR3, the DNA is TGCGCCAGCAGCTTGGTAGCGTTGGCAGATACGCAGTATTTT. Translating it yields CASSLVALADTQYF.

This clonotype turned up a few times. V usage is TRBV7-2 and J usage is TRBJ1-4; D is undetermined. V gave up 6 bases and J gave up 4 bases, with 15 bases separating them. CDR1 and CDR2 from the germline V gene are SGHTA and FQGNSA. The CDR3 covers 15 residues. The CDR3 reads CASSLAGNFNEKLFF. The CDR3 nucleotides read TGTGCCAGCAGTTTGGCCGGGAACTTTAATGAAAAACTGTTTTTT.